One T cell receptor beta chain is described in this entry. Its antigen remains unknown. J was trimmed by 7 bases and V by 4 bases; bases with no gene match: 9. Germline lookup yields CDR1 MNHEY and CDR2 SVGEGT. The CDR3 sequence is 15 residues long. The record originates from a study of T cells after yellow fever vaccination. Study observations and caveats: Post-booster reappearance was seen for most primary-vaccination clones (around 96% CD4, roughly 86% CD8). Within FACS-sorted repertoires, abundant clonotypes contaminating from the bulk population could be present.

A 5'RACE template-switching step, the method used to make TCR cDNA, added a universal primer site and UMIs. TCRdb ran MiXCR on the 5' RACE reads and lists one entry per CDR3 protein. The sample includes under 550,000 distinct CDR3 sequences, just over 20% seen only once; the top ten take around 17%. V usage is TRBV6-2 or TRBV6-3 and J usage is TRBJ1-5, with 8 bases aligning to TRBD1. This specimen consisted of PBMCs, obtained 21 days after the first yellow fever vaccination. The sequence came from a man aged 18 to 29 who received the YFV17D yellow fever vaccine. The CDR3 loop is CASSFKDRGLQPQHF. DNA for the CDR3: TGTGCCAGCAGTTTCAAAGACAGGGGCCTCCAGCCCCAGCATTTT.